A selection of T cell receptor beta chains follows, all from one sample in a study of technical replicates of blood from several donors. Profiling relied on immunoSEQ multiplex PCR, and the TCRdb table lists in-frame clones only, not all of them. This sample carries about 76,000 clones, approximately 94% of them seen once, and the ten largest clones take about 0.4%. Sample: T cells isolated from PBMCs. The source is a human donor in good health. Each CDR3 is given with its conserved first and last residue. A D gene is named only where the DNA matches it firmly. Where a row states a size, it is once, few, many or the class of an expanded clone; other rows omit it.

- | TRBJ2-3 | TRBV28 | - | TGTGCCAGCAGTTTTGGACAAACCTCAGATACGCAGTATTTT | CASSFGQTSDTQYF
TRBD1 | TRBJ1-1 | TRBV6-5 | - | TGTGCCAGCAGCCGGACAGGCACTGAAGCTTTCTTT | CASSRTGTEAFF
- | TRBJ2-7 | TRBV28 | - | TGTGCCAGTAATATAATTGGGAGCGGAAGCTCCTACGAGCAGTACTTC | CASNIIGSGSSYEQYF
- | TRBJ2-2 | TRBV27 | - | TGTGCCAGCGGCGGCTTACGCACCGGGGAGCTGTTTTTT | CASGGLRTGELFF
- | TRBJ2-7 | TRBV9 | - | TGTGCCAGCAGCAGGTCTTCGGGGGGCGCTTTTTACGAGCAGTACTTC | CASSRSSGGAFYEQYF
TRBD1 | TRBJ2-7 | TRBV7-9 | - | TGTGCCAGCAGTCGTAACAGGGGCGAGCAGTACTTC | CASSRNRGEQYF
TRBD1 | TRBJ1-2 | TRBV2 | - | TGTGCCAGCCAGAGGGACAGCTATGGCTACACCTTC | CASQRDSYGYTF
- | TRBJ2-3 | TRBV30 | - | TGTGCCTGGAGCCCAGGGAAGCAGGTAGATACGCAGTATTTT | CAWSPGKQVDTQYF
- | TRBJ1-2 | TRBV28 | - | TGTGCCAGCATCGGCGGGGGGAAGTTTGATGGCTACACCTTC | CASIGGGKFDGYTF
- | TRBJ2-7 | TRBV4-2 | - | TGTGCCAGCAGCCAAGATAGTTCCCGGGAGCAGTACTTC | CASSQDSSREQYF
- | TRBJ1-1 | TRBV19 | - | TGTGCCAGTAGACAACAGGGCCGGGTTACTAGAGCTTTCTTT | CASRQQGRVTRAFF
TRBD1 | TRBJ2-2 | TRBV5-6 | once | TGTGCCAGCAGCTCAGGGACAGGGCGAGAAACCGGGGAGCTGTTTTTT | CASSSGTGRETGELFF